This T cell receptor beta chain derives from a study of cytomegalovirus exposure and HLA in healthy donors. Use of 60 Vbeta and 13 Jbeta primers characterized the PCR. Some clones are missing from TCRdb's copy, which holds only in-frame ones; the method was immunoSEQ multiplex PCR. Of under 250,000 clones listed, about 78% are singletons. Findings and limits, study-wide: Earlier analysis yielded a pattern in which most TCR beta V segments were productive about 90% or about 30% of the time. Later analysis identified 16,951 TCR beta sequences associated with HLA alleles, using a false discovery rate threshold of 0.05. Versus the approximately 700-donor mean, an Asian-associated ancestry cluster reportedly showed fewer N-insertions in a later analysis. The listing of 150 or so TCR beta chains classed them as cytomegalovirus-associated.

Details on this clone: The antigen is undetermined. A read error may produce the germline difference seen at one junction end.

CDR1 is SSHAT, CDR2 FNYEAQ, per germline (reference sequence). This CDR3 has 14 residues. This chain connects TRBV7-7 to TRBJ1-2; D remains unclear. This sequence originates from a male donor in good health and CMV-seronegative. Sequencing was carried out using PBMCs. The CDR3, as DNA: TGTGCTAGCAGCTTAGTATTGGCGGCAGCTTGGGACACCTTC. It encodes CASSLVLAAAWDTF.